The rows below give T cell receptor beta chains drawn from one sample of a study of ipilimumab plus nivolumab after autologous stem cell transplantation. Measured with immunoSEQ multiplex PCR; TCRdb has only the in-frame clones, and not every one. Among several thousand clones listed, around 70% were seen once. This specimen consisted of PBMCs, obtained in a trial of ipilimumab plus nivolumab as post-transplant consolidation. These receptors came from a female donor with multiple myeloma. CDR3s include the opening cysteine and the closing phenylalanine or tryptophan. The D gene is left open where the match is weak. Expanded clones get a size class; other rows say once, few or many, or leave the size out.

J: TRBJ2-1
V: TRBV7-3
size: .
D: TRBD2
DNA: TGTGCCAGCAGTTGGACTAGCGGGAGCCCCGAGGGCAATGAGCAGTTCTTC
CDR3: CASSWTSGSPEGNEQFF

J: TRBJ2-2
V: TRBV10-2
size: .
D: .
DNA: TGCGCCAGCAGGGGAGACAGAATCACCGGGGAGCTGTTTTTT
CDR3: CASRGDRITGELFF

J: TRBJ2-6
V: TRBV7-3
size: .
D: .
DNA: TGTGCCAGCAGCCCCCTGGGAGGGGCCAACGTCCTGACTTTC
CDR3: CASSPLGGANVLTF

J: TRBJ1-6
V: TRBV5-4
size: .
D: .
DNA: TGTGCCAGCAGCACGACACTCACGGATTCACCCCTCCACTTT
CDR3: CASSTTLTDSPLHF

J: TRBJ2-1
V: TRBV28
size: .
D: TRBD2
DNA: TGTGCCAGCAGTTGGGCCGGCGGGGGGGATGAGCAGTTCTTC
CDR3: CASSWAGGGDEQFF

J: TRBJ2-5
V: TRBV19
size: .
D: TRBD1
DNA: TGTGCCAGTAGTGGTGGGACAGCGAGGGCCCAGTACTTC
CDR3: CASSGGTARAQYF

J: TRBJ2-1
V: TRBV6-6
size: .
D: .
DNA: TGTGCCAGCAGCCCCTTGGATTTAGGTGAGCAGTTCTTC
CDR3: CASSPLDLGEQFF

J: TRBJ2-2
V: TRBV28
size: .
D: .
DNA: TGTGCAGCCGGGGTGCCTAACACCGGGGAGCTGTTTTTT
CDR3: CAAGVPNTGELFF

J: TRBJ2-7
V: TRBV7-9
size: .
D: TRBD2
DNA: TGTGCCAGCAGCCATAGCGGGGGATCCTACGAGCAGTACTTC
CDR3: CASSHSGGSYEQYF

J: TRBJ2-7
V: TRBV18
size: .
D: .
DNA: TGTGCCAGCTCACCACTAGGTGCCGGATATTCCTACGAGCAGTACTTC
CDR3: CASSPLGAGYSYEQYF

J: TRBJ1-3
V: TRBV19
size: .
D: TRBD1
DNA: TGTGCCAGTAGTATTACAGGGGAAGCTGGAAACACCATATATTTT
CDR3: CASSITGEAGNTIYF

J: TRBJ1-2
V: TRBV29-1
size: medium-sized
D: TRBD1
DNA: TGCAGCGTCGCCGGGACAGTCTATGGCTACACCTTC
CDR3: CSVAGTVYGYTF

J: TRBJ2-1
V: TRBV4-1
size: few
D: TRBD2
DNA: TGCGCCAGCAGCCCTGGGGGTAGCGGGGGTTACAATGAGCAGTTCTTC
CDR3: CASSPGGSGGYNEQFF

J: TRBJ2-7
V: TRBV11-3
size: .
D: .
DNA: TGTGCCAGCAGCTTAGACGGACTGGGCCGGGAGCAGTACTTC
CDR3: CASSLDGLGREQYF

J: TRBJ1-3
V: TRBV5-4
size: .
D: TRBD1
DNA: TGTGCCAGCAGCCGGAACAGGGGGCTTGGAAACACCATATATTTT
CDR3: CASSRNRGLGNTIYF

J: TRBJ2-3
V: TRBV30
size: .
D: TRBD2
DNA: TGTGCCTGGAGTGTTTGGCTAGCGGGAGGTGCAGATACGCAGTATTTT
CDR3: CAWSVWLAGGADTQYF

J: TRBJ2-7
V: TRBV28
size: .
D: .
DNA: TGTGCCAGCAGTTTTATGTTTGGGCAGCAGTACTTC
CDR3: CASSFMFGQQYF

J: TRBJ2-7
V: TRBV18
size: .
D: TRBD2
DNA: TGTGCCAGCTCGTATACCGGGACTAGCGGGATCCACGAGCAGTACTTC
CDR3: CASSYTGTSGIHEQYF

J: TRBJ1-5
V: TRBV6-1
size: .
D: .
DNA: TGTGCCAGCAGTGAACAGGACACCAATCAGCCCCAGCATTTT
CDR3: CASSEQDTNQPQHF

J: TRBJ2-1
V: TRBV5-1
size: .
D: .
DNA: TGCGCCAGCAGCTTCGATAGCTCCTACAATGAGCAGTTCTTC
CDR3: CASSFDSSYNEQFF

J: TRBJ2-1
V: TRBV27
size: .
D: TRBD1
DNA: TGTGCCAGCAGTTTACCAGGGGGCGGTGAGCAGTTCTTC
CDR3: CASSLPGGGEQFF

J: TRBJ1-3
V: TRBV5-1
size: .
D: .
DNA: TGCGCCAGCACCTTCGGCGACAGTCCTAGAAACACCATATATTTT
CDR3: CASTFGDSPRNTIYF

J: TRBJ2-7
V: TRBV5-1
size: large
D: .
DNA: TGCGCCAGCAGCCCGGAAGTAGGGGTCTCCTACGAGCAGTACTTC
CDR3: CASSPEVGVSYEQYF

J: TRBJ1-3
V: TRBV18
size: .
D: .
DNA: TGTGCCAGCTCACCCGGCCCTTCCTCTGGAAACACCATATATTTT
CDR3: CASSPGPSSGNTIYF

J: TRBJ2-1
V: TRBV11-2
size: .
D: TRBD2
DNA: TGTGCCAGCAGCTTTGCTGGACTAGTATTGAATGAGCAGTTCTTC
CDR3: CASSFAGLVLNEQFF

J: TRBJ2-1
V: TRBV10-2
size: .
D: .
DNA: TGCGCCAGCAGTGAGTCGTCGAGCTCCTACAATGAGCAGTTCTTC
CDR3: CASSESSSSYNEQFF

J: TRBJ2-7
V: TRBV6-5
size: .
D: .
DNA: TGTGCCAGCAGTGGGCCCCTCTCCTACGAGCAGTACTTC
CDR3: CASSGPLSYEQYF

J: TRBJ1-2
V: TRBV9
size: .
D: TRBD1
DNA: TGTGCCAGCAGCGTAAGGGACAGGGGCTCGTCGGACTATGGCTACACCTTC
CDR3: CASSVRDRGSSDYGYTF

J: TRBJ2-3
V: TRBV6-1
size: .
D: .
DNA: TGTGCCAGCAGTGAAGCGCTATTCGGGAGTCTTACAGATACGCAGTATTTT
CDR3: CASSEALFGSLTDTQYF

J: TRBJ2-1
V: TRBV6-5
size: medium-sized
D: .
DNA: TGTGCCAGCAGTTACTCGGTGGGAGCGGACAATGAGCAGTTCTTC
CDR3: CASSYSVGADNEQFF

J: TRBJ2-1
V: TRBV28
size: .
D: .
DNA: TGTGCCAGCAGTTTATCAGACAATGAGCAGTTCTTC
CDR3: CASSLSDNEQFF

J: TRBJ2-7
V: TRBV4-1
size: .
D: .
DNA: TGCGCCAGCAGCCAACGGACAGACTCCTACGAGCAGTACTTC
CDR3: CASSQRTDSYEQYF

J: TRBJ2-3
V: TRBV6-5
size: .
D: .
DNA: TGTGCCAGCAGCGTAGACATCAACCGGGATACGCAGTATTTT
CDR3: CASSVDINRDTQYF

J: TRBJ1-2
V: TRBV28
size: .
D: .
DNA: TGTGCCAGCAGTTTAGGGCAGGGGTACTATGGCTACACCTTC
CDR3: CASSLGQGYYGYTF

J: TRBJ2-5
V: TRBV7-8
size: .
D: .
DNA: TGTGCCAGCAGCGTTTACCCTCCGGGGAGGTTTGAGACCCAGTACTTC
CDR3: CASSVYPPGRFETQYF

J: TRBJ1-2
V: TRBV27
size: .
D: .
DNA: TGTGCCAGCAGTTACGCAGGTCTCCACTATGGCTACACCTTC
CDR3: CASSYAGLHYGYTF

J: TRBJ2-1
V: TRBV18
size: .
D: TRBD2
DNA: TGTGCCAGCTCACGGCTAGCGGGAGGGCACAATGAGCAGTTCTTC
CDR3: CASSRLAGGHNEQFF

J: TRBJ1-4
V: TRBV5-1
size: medium-sized
D: .
DNA: TGCGCCAGCAGCACCGGACAAGCCCCACCAGAAAAACTGTTTTTT
CDR3: CASSTGQAPPEKLFF

J: TRBJ2-1
V: TRBV11-2
size: .
D: .
DNA: TGTGCCAGCAGCTCGGACAATTACAATGAGCAGTTCTTC
CDR3: CASSSDNYNEQFF

J: TRBJ1-1
V: TRBV5-4
size: .
D: .
DNA: TGTGCCAGCAGCTTGTATGGGACAACATTCACTGATGAAGCTTTCTTT
CDR3: CASSLYGTTFTDEAFF

J: TRBJ2-7
V: TRBV6-1
size: .
D: TRBD1
DNA: TGTGCCAGCAGTTTCACGACAGGGCACGAGCAGTACTTC
CDR3: CASSFTTGHEQYF

J: TRBJ1-2
V: TRBV27
size: .
D: .
DNA: TGTGCCAGCAGTGCCATCCTCGGGAATAACTATGGCTACACCTTC
CDR3: CASSAILGNNYGYTF

J: TRBJ2-1
V: TRBV5-1
size: .
D: TRBD1
DNA: TGCGCCAGCGGTGGACAGGGGCTCGGCAATGAGCAGTTCTTC
CDR3: CASGGQGLGNEQFF

J: TRBJ2-5
V: TRBV19
size: .
D: .
DNA: TGTGCCAGTAGCCCACTAGCTTCCAGAGAGACCCAGTACTTC
CDR3: CASSPLASRETQYF

J: TRBJ2-7
V: TRBV11-3
size: .
D: TRBD2
DNA: TGTGCCAGCAGCTTAGGGGCGGGAGCGTCCTACGAGCAGTACTTC
CDR3: CASSLGAGASYEQYF

J: TRBJ2-7
V: TRBV11-2
size: few
D: .
DNA: TGTGCCAGCAGCCCAGGGACCCTAGGCTACGAGCAGTACTTC
CDR3: CASSPGTLGYEQYF

J: TRBJ2-3
V: TRBV6-1
size: .
D: TRBD2
DNA: TGTGCCAGCAGTGAAACGTCGTCGGCCCGTACTAGCGATTTT
CDR3: CASSETSSARTSDF

J: TRBJ2-5
V: TRBV7-9
size: .
D: .
DNA: TGTGCCAGCAGCTTGGGGGTACACGAAGAGACCCAGTACTTC
CDR3: CASSLGVHEETQYF

J: TRBJ1-6
V: TRBV2
size: once
D: TRBD1
DNA: TGTGCCAGCAGCCGCGATTTAGGGACAGGGCACCTGGGTAATTCACCCCTCCACTTT
CDR3: CASSRDLGTGHLGNSPLHF

J: TRBJ2-7
V: TRBV11-2
size: .
D: .
DNA: TGTGCCAGCAGCTTAGGGGACCGCATCTCCTACGAGCAGTACTTC
CDR3: CASSLGDRISYEQYF

J: TRBJ2-2
V: TRBV19
size: .
D: TRBD1
DNA: TGTGCCAGCCGGGACAGGGCGGTGACCGGGGAGCTGTTTTTT
CDR3: CASRDRAVTGELFF

J: TRBJ1-5
V: TRBV6-1
size: .
D: TRBD1
DNA: TGTGCCAGCACGACAGGGGACCATCAGCCCCAGCATTTT
CDR3: CASTTGDHQPQHF

J: TRBJ1-1
V: TRBV28
size: .
D: .
DNA: TGTGCCAGCAGTCGGTTACAGGCCCTTAGGAACACTGAAGCTTTCTTT
CDR3: CASSRLQALRNTEAFF

J: TRBJ2-2
V: TRBV2
size: .
D: TRBD1
DNA: TGTGCCAGCAGGGAACCGACAGGGGGGAACACCGGGGAGCTGTTTTTT
CDR3: CASREPTGGNTGELFF

J: TRBJ2-3
V: TRBV10-2
size: .
D: .
DNA: TGCGCCAGCAGTGAGCCCGGGCGGGCGGGTACTAGCACAGATACGCAGTATTTT
CDR3: CASSEPGRAGTSTDTQYF

J: TRBJ1-5
V: TRBV10-3
size: .
D: .
DNA: TGTGTCAGGAGGGGGGGGAAGCAGCCCCAGCATTTT
CDR3: CVRRGGKQPQHF

J: TRBJ2-3
V: TRBV5-1
size: .
D: .
DNA: TGCGCCAGCAGTCGGGTGGATACGCAGTATTTT
CDR3: CASSRVDTQYF

J: TRBJ2-7
V: TRBV5-6
size: .
D: .
DNA: TGTGCCAGTGCCGCCCTCTCTACATACGAGCAGTACTTC
CDR3: CASAALSTYEQYF

J: TRBJ2-3
V: TRBV27
size: .
D: TRBD2
DNA: TGTGCCAGCAGTTTCCGCCCTTTTGGGACTAGCGGTCGCACAGATACGCAGTATTTT
CDR3: CASSFRPFGTSGRTDTQYF